A selection of T cell receptor beta chains follows, all from one sample in a study of blood T cell repertoires in COVID-19. The table came from immunoSEQ multiplex PCR; TCRdb's copy has only in-frame clones and leaves some out. The sample has about 370,000 clones; 89% are singletons. The sequencing input was peripheral blood. These receptors all stem from a woman in her twenties or thirties with COVID-19, enrolled during active disease. CDR3s include the opening cysteine and the closing phenylalanine or tryptophan. The D gene is left open where the match is weak. Clone size is stated in some rows and not others, as once, few, many or a class when expanded.

j_call: TRBJ2-1; d_call: NA; v_call: TRBV11-2; clone_size: NA; cdr3_nt: TGTGCCAGCAGCCCCGAGGGCGATCGGGAGCAGTTCTTC; cdr3_aa: CASSPEGDREQFF
j_call: TRBJ1-1; d_call: NA; v_call: TRBV9; clone_size: NA; cdr3_nt: TGTGCCAGCAGCATGGGAGGGGCCACTGAAGCTTTCTTT; cdr3_aa: CASSMGGATEAFF
j_call: TRBJ2-7; d_call: NA; v_call: TRBV28; clone_size: NA; cdr3_nt: TGTGCCAGCAGTTTAGGTGGTATTAGCTACCGCGAGCAGTACTTC; cdr3_aa: CASSLGGISYREQYF
j_call: TRBJ1-5; d_call: NA; v_call: TRBV18; clone_size: NA; cdr3_nt: TGTGCCAGCTCACCAGGAGGAAGGGATCAGCCCCAGCATTTT; cdr3_aa: CASSPGGRDQPQHF
j_call: TRBJ2-1; d_call: TRBD2; v_call: TRBV6-2/TRBV6-3; clone_size: once; cdr3_nt: TGTGCCAGCAGTTACGACCCTAGCGATTTGCGGGAGTTTTACAATGAGCAGTTCTTC; cdr3_aa: CASSYDPSDLREFYNEQFF
j_call: TRBJ2-1; d_call: TRBD1; v_call: TRBV4-3; clone_size: NA; cdr3_nt: TGCGCCAGCAGCCAAGGACAGGGAGTCGGAGATGAGCAGTTCTTC; cdr3_aa: CASSQGQGVGDEQFF
j_call: TRBJ2-5; d_call: NA; v_call: TRBV27; clone_size: NA; cdr3_nt: TGTGCCAGCAGTCGAATTCTTGGCACCAATACCCAAGAAACCCAGTACTTC; cdr3_aa: CASSRILGTNTQETQYF
j_call: TRBJ2-4; d_call: NA; v_call: TRBV23-1; clone_size: NA; cdr3_nt: TGCGCCAGCAGTCAATCTCCGGAGTACAAAAACATTCAGTACTTC; cdr3_aa: CASSQSPEYKNIQYF
j_call: TRBJ1-6; d_call: TRBD1; v_call: TRBV5-5; clone_size: NA; cdr3_nt: TGTGCCAGCAGCTCAAGACCACAGGGGCCGAGCTCCTATAATTCACCCCTCCACTTT; cdr3_aa: CASSSRPQGPSSYNSPLHF
j_call: TRBJ1-5; d_call: NA; v_call: TRBV6-2/TRBV6-3; clone_size: NA; cdr3_nt: TGTGCCAGCAGTGTTACGGAGTGGCCCCAGCATTTT; cdr3_aa: CASSVTEWPQHF
j_call: TRBJ2-4; d_call: TRBD2; v_call: TRBV7-2; clone_size: NA; cdr3_nt: TGTGCCAGCAGCAGCAGGGGGACTAGCGGGGCCCTAGCCCCGGACATTCAGTACTTC; cdr3_aa: CASSSRGTSGALAPDIQYF
j_call: TRBJ2-1; d_call: TRBD1; v_call: TRBV4-3; clone_size: NA; cdr3_nt: TGCGCCAGCAGCCAACACAGGGGGCTAGACAATGAGCAGTTCTTC; cdr3_aa: CASSQHRGLDNEQFF
j_call: TRBJ2-5; d_call: NA; v_call: TRBV10-3; clone_size: NA; cdr3_nt: TGTGCCACCCGGGACTCCGGTTCGGCCCAGTACTTC; cdr3_aa: CATRDSGSAQYF
j_call: TRBJ1-5; d_call: NA; v_call: TRBV9; clone_size: NA; cdr3_nt: TGTGCCAGCAGCGTAGACAACACAGGTTATCAGCCCCAGCATTTT; cdr3_aa: CASSVDNTGYQPQHF
j_call: TRBJ2-5; d_call: TRBD2; v_call: TRBV14; clone_size: NA; cdr3_nt: TGTGCCAGCAGCCCCTTGGGGGAGGGCCCAGAGACCCAGTACTTC; cdr3_aa: CASSPLGEGPETQYF
j_call: TRBJ2-2; d_call: TRBD1; v_call: TRBV24-1; clone_size: NA; cdr3_nt: TGTGCCACCAGTGATTTGAGGGACAGGGGATCCGGGGAGCTGTTTTTT; cdr3_aa: CATSDLRDRGSGELFF
j_call: TRBJ2-3; d_call: NA; v_call: TRBV7-2; clone_size: NA; cdr3_nt: TGTGCCAGCAGCTTACCTAGCACAGATACGCAGTATTTT; cdr3_aa: CASSLPSTDTQYF
j_call: TRBJ2-2; d_call: NA; v_call: TRBV24-1; clone_size: NA; cdr3_nt: TGTGCCACCAGTGATTTTAGGGGGACCGGGGAGCTGTTTTTT; cdr3_aa: CATSDFRGTGELFF
j_call: TRBJ2-3; d_call: TRBD2; v_call: TRBV5-1; clone_size: few; cdr3_nt: TGCGCCAGCAGCTTGATATTTAGCGGGGAAACCACAGATACGCAGTATTTT; cdr3_aa: CASSLIFSGETTDTQYF
j_call: TRBJ2-5; d_call: NA; v_call: TRBV7-9; clone_size: NA; cdr3_nt: TGTGCCAGCAGCTTAGTGGGTTCCAGTCAAGACTTCAAAGAGACCCAGTACTTC; cdr3_aa: CASSLVGSSQDFKETQYF
j_call: TRBJ1-2; d_call: TRBD1; v_call: TRBV28; clone_size: NA; cdr3_nt: TGTGCCAGCAGTCCCGGGACAGGGGGAGGCTACACCTTC; cdr3_aa: CASSPGTGGGYTF
j_call: TRBJ1-6; d_call: NA; v_call: TRBV10-2; clone_size: NA; cdr3_nt: TGCGCCAGCAGTGCAGGGGCGAATTCACCCCTCCACTTT; cdr3_aa: CASSAGANSPLHF
j_call: TRBJ1-5; d_call: TRBD1; v_call: TRBV27; clone_size: NA; cdr3_nt: TGTGCCAGCAGTACAGGGGGCGGCAATCAGCCCCAGCATTTT; cdr3_aa: CASSTGGGNQPQHF
j_call: TRBJ2-3; d_call: NA; v_call: TRBV5-1; clone_size: NA; cdr3_nt: TGCGCCAGCAGCTTGGGGGCTACGGCTAACACAGATACGCAGTATTTT; cdr3_aa: CASSLGATANTDTQYF
j_call: TRBJ1-3; d_call: NA; v_call: TRBV7-6; clone_size: NA; cdr3_nt: TGTGCCAGCAGCTTAGAGGGGGGGCCTGGAAACACCATATATTTT; cdr3_aa: CASSLEGGPGNTIYF
j_call: TRBJ2-1; d_call: TRBD2; v_call: TRBV11-2; clone_size: NA; cdr3_nt: TGTGCCAGCAGCTTAGGGGCGGGGGGTGAGCAGTTCTTC; cdr3_aa: CASSLGAGGEQFF
j_call: TRBJ2-3; d_call: TRBD2; v_call: TRBV7-8; clone_size: NA; cdr3_nt: TGTGCCAGCAGCTTTGGGACTAGCGGGAACCGTCTCGCAGATACGCAGTATTTT; cdr3_aa: CASSFGTSGNRLADTQYF
j_call: TRBJ1-1; d_call: NA; v_call: TRBV29-1; clone_size: NA; cdr3_nt: TGCAGCTCCCGGGTCAGGGAAGCCACTGAAGCTTTCTTT; cdr3_aa: CSSRVREATEAFF
j_call: TRBJ1-2; d_call: TRBD1; v_call: TRBV4-3; clone_size: NA; cdr3_nt: TGCGCCAGCAGCCAGGGACAGACTATCTATGGCTACACCTTC; cdr3_aa: CASSQGQTIYGYTF
j_call: TRBJ2-7; d_call: NA; v_call: TRBV7-8; clone_size: once; cdr3_nt: TGTGCCAGCAGCTTAACAGGGTTCGCCGAGCAGTACTTC; cdr3_aa: CASSLTGFAEQYF
j_call: TRBJ2-7; d_call: NA; v_call: TRBV29-1; clone_size: NA; cdr3_nt: TGCAGCGTTGGGGGGCTCCTCTCCTACGAGCAGTACTTC; cdr3_aa: CSVGGLLSYEQYF
j_call: TRBJ2-7; d_call: TRBD1; v_call: TRBV19; clone_size: NA; cdr3_nt: TGTGCCAGTAGTAGACAGGGTCGCAACTACGAGCAGTACTTC; cdr3_aa: CASSRQGRNYEQYF
j_call: TRBJ2-3; d_call: NA; v_call: TRBV9; clone_size: NA; cdr3_nt: TGTGCCAGCAGCCCTCACAGCAGAAGCACAGATACGCAGTATTTT; cdr3_aa: CASSPHSRSTDTQYF
j_call: TRBJ2-2; d_call: TRBD1; v_call: TRBV6-5; clone_size: NA; cdr3_nt: TGTGCCAGCAGTTACCGGGACAGGGGGCCCGGGGAGCTGTTTTTT; cdr3_aa: CASSYRDRGPGELFF
j_call: TRBJ2-3; d_call: TRBD2; v_call: TRBV10-3; clone_size: NA; cdr3_nt: TGTGCCATCAGTGGGACTAGCGGGGAGGATACGCAGTATTTT; cdr3_aa: CAISGTSGEDTQYF
j_call: TRBJ1-6; d_call: NA; v_call: TRBV2; clone_size: NA; cdr3_nt: TGTGCCAGCAGGGAGAAAAATTCACCCCTCCACTTT; cdr3_aa: CASREKNSPLHF
j_call: TRBJ2-7; d_call: TRBD1; v_call: TRBV7-9; clone_size: NA; cdr3_nt: TGTGCCAGCAGCCCCCCGGGACAGCCCTCCTACGAGCAGTACTTC; cdr3_aa: CASSPPGQPSYEQYF
j_call: TRBJ2-1; d_call: TRBD2; v_call: TRBV28; clone_size: NA; cdr3_nt: TGTGCCAGCAGTTTATGGTCTAGCGGGGGGGCATTGGACAATGAGCAGTTCTTC; cdr3_aa: CASSLWSSGGALDNEQFF
j_call: TRBJ2-7; d_call: NA; v_call: TRBV5-1; clone_size: NA; cdr3_nt: TGCGCCAGCAGCTTGCGTCAGGGGCAATCCTACGAGCAGTACTTC; cdr3_aa: CASSLRQGQSYEQYF
j_call: TRBJ2-1; d_call: TRBD2; v_call: TRBV3-1/TRBV3-2; clone_size: NA; cdr3_nt: TGTGCCAGCACCCAAGTGAGACTAGCGGGAGAATCCCCCTACAATGAGCAGTTCTTC; cdr3_aa: CASTQVRLAGESPYNEQFF
j_call: TRBJ2-3; d_call: TRBD1; v_call: TRBV2; clone_size: NA; cdr3_nt: TGTGCCAGCAGTCCAAGACAGGGTACAGATACGCAGTATTTT; cdr3_aa: CASSPRQGTDTQYF
j_call: TRBJ2-2; d_call: TRBD1; v_call: TRBV2; clone_size: NA; cdr3_nt: TGTGCCAGCAGTCTCACAGGGGCCGGGGAGCTGTTTTTT; cdr3_aa: CASSLTGAGELFF
j_call: TRBJ2-7; d_call: TRBD1; v_call: TRBV5-1; clone_size: once; cdr3_nt: TGCGCCAGCAGCCGGACAGGGTTCGGGGACGAGCAGTACTTC; cdr3_aa: CASSRTGFGDEQYF
j_call: TRBJ2-1; d_call: TRBD2; v_call: TRBV11-2; clone_size: NA; cdr3_nt: TGTGCCAGCAGCACCCGACTAGCGGGGGGTTGGAATGAGCAGTTCTTC; cdr3_aa: CASSTRLAGGWNEQFF
j_call: TRBJ1-3; d_call: NA; v_call: TRBV4-1; clone_size: NA; cdr3_nt: TGCGCCAGCAGCCAAGCCGGGACACATACCAGGGGAAACACCATATATTTT; cdr3_aa: CASSQAGTHTRGNTIYF
j_call: TRBJ1-5; d_call: TRBD1; v_call: TRBV4-3; clone_size: few; cdr3_nt: TGCGCCAGCAGCCAGTGGACAGGGTGGGATCAGCCCCAGCATTTT; cdr3_aa: CASSQWTGWDQPQHF
j_call: TRBJ2-1; d_call: TRBD2; v_call: TRBV6-4; clone_size: few; cdr3_nt: TGTGCCAGCAGTTCTCACTCCGGGGGGAACAATGAGCAGTTCTTC; cdr3_aa: CASSSHSGGNNEQFF
j_call: TRBJ2-7; d_call: NA; v_call: TRBV6-6; clone_size: NA; cdr3_nt: TGTGCCAGCAGGCAAGGCGGGGCCCTTTCCTACGAGCAGTACTTC; cdr3_aa: CASRQGGALSYEQYF
j_call: TRBJ2-6; d_call: NA; v_call: TRBV5-8; clone_size: NA; cdr3_nt: TGTGCCAGCAGCTTGGAATTGGGGGGCTCTGGGGCCAACGTCCTGACTTTC; cdr3_aa: CASSLELGGSGANVLTF
j_call: TRBJ2-5; d_call: TRBD1; v_call: TRBV30; clone_size: NA; cdr3_nt: TGTGCCTGTGACAGGGGAAAGGGGGAGACCCAGTACTTC; cdr3_aa: CACDRGKGETQYF
j_call: TRBJ2-1; d_call: NA; v_call: TRBV9; clone_size: NA; cdr3_nt: TGTGCCAGCAGCGTAGGGTGGTCGGACAATGAGCAGTTCTTC; cdr3_aa: CASSVGWSDNEQFF
j_call: TRBJ2-5; d_call: TRBD2; v_call: TRBV5-6; clone_size: NA; cdr3_nt: TGTGCCAGCAGCACTAGACTAGCGGGGGGATTCAAAAAAGAGACCCAGTACTTC; cdr3_aa: CASSTRLAGGFKKETQYF
j_call: TRBJ2-1; d_call: TRBD2; v_call: TRBV4-1; clone_size: NA; cdr3_nt: TGCGCCAGCAGCCAATTCCGTCCAAGACTAGCGGGAGGGACCACCTTTAACAATGAGCAGTTCTTC; cdr3_aa: CASSQFRPRLAGGTTFNNEQFF
j_call: TRBJ2-5; d_call: TRBD1; v_call: TRBV11-2; clone_size: NA; cdr3_nt: TGTGCCAGCAGCCTGGGGGGACAGGGGGTTGAGACCCAGTACTTC; cdr3_aa: CASSLGGQGVETQYF
j_call: TRBJ1-4; d_call: TRBD1; v_call: TRBV5-5; clone_size: NA; cdr3_nt: TGTGCCAGCAGCCCAGACAGGGTCGGGGAAAAACTGTTTTTT; cdr3_aa: CASSPDRVGEKLFF
j_call: TRBJ1-6; d_call: TRBD1; v_call: TRBV10-3; clone_size: NA; cdr3_nt: TGTGCCATCAGTGCGGGACAGGGTAATAATTCACCCCTCCACTTT; cdr3_aa: CAISAGQGNNSPLHF
j_call: TRBJ2-2; d_call: NA; v_call: TRBV9; clone_size: NA; cdr3_nt: TGTGCCAGCAGCGAGGGAGTTGGGGGCCACACCGGGGAGCTGTTTTTT; cdr3_aa: CASSEGVGGHTGELFF
j_call: TRBJ1-4; d_call: NA; v_call: TRBV24-1; clone_size: NA; cdr3_nt: TGTGCCACCAGTTCGACGGGGGGTGAAAAACTGTTTTTT; cdr3_aa: CATSSTGGEKLFF
j_call: TRBJ1-2; d_call: NA; v_call: TRBV7-9; clone_size: NA; cdr3_nt: TGTGCCAGCAGCTTAGTCGTCGGGGAACGTTCGGGCTACACCTTC; cdr3_aa: CASSLVVGERSGYTF